The clone carrying this T cell receptor beta chain was seen ten or more times. The length of the CDR3 is 16 residues. Per germline, CDR1 SNHLY and CDR2 FYNNEI. Trimming took off 0 bases at V and 4 bases at J, with 12 bases between the two ends. Used for diagnoses were clinical symptoms, serum thyroxine and TRAb, thyroid ultrasound and orbital computed tomography. RNA transcripts yielded amplified TCR beta CDR3 regions. The HTBI primer set was used in a first-round RT-PCR of the TCR CDR3. TCRdb re-analysed the multiplex PCR reads in MiXCR, keeping a single row per CDR3 protein. The profile shows around 350,000 distinct CDR3 sequences, 19% of them singletons. This sample is part of a study of T cells in Graves' hyperthyroidism and ophthalmopathy.

This sequence was found in a woman younger than 30 with Graves' hyperthyroidism. Sequenced sample: blood. The rearrangement joins TRBV2 to TRBJ2-2, with D unclear. The DNA of the CDR3 is TGTGCCAGCAGTGAAGCGCTTCCCGCCGTCACCGGGGAGCTGTTTTTT. Translating gives CASSEALPAVTGELFF.